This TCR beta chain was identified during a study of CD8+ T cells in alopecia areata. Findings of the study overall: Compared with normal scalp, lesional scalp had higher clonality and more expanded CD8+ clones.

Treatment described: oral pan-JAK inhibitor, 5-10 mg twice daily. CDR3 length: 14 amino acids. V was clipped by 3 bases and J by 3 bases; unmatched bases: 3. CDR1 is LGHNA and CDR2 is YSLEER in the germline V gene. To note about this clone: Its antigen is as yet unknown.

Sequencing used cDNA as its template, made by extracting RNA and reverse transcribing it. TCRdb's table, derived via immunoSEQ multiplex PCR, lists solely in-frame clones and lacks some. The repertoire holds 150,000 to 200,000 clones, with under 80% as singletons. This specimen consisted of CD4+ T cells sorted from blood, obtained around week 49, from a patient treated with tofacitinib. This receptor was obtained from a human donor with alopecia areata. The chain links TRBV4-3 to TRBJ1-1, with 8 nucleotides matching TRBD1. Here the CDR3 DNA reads TGCGCCAGCAGCCAGCAGACAGGGGACACTGAAGCTTTCTTT. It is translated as CASSQQTGDTEAFF.